Here is one TCR beta chain with its context. Treatment in this sample: 15 to 20 received Ad26.COV2.S at low or high dose, single or two shots; a few received placebo; per-sample allocation not given. On day 63 after the first injection, vaccine and placebo recipients gave samples. The CDR3 runs to 13 residues. The V end was cut by 5 bases, the J end by 2 bases, with 10 bases between. CDR1 SGHNT and CDR2 YENEEA come from the germline V gene. This sample was included in a study of Ad26.COV2.S vaccination and SARS-CoV-2 variants. Using immunoSEQ multiplex PCR, the repertoire was profiled, and TCRdb retains in-frame clones only, with some absent. In the table there are about 350,000 clones, approximately 90% of which are singletons.

Source: peripheral blood, taken in a trial of Ad26.COV2.S vaccine versus placebo. The V call is TRBV11-3, the J call TRBJ2-7; D is uncertain. This receptor was identified in a person between 18 and 60 years old who received the Ad26.COV2.S COVID-19 vaccine or a placebo. DNA for the CDR3: TGTGCCAGCAGCCCCTACGGAACCTACGAGCAGTACTTC. Protein: CASSPYGTYEQYF. Full variable domain (missing parts from reference TRBV11-3 and TRBJ2-7): EAGVVQSPRYKIIEKKQPVAFWCNPISGHNTLYWYLQNLGQGPELLIRYENEEAVDDSQLPKDRFSAERLKGVDSTLKIQPAELGDSAVYLCASSPYGTYEQYFGPGTRLTVT.